This T cell receptor (beta chain) is drawn from a study of identical twins. This clonotype has a count of ten or more. This CDR3 comprises 15 residues. V lost 2 bases to trimming and J lost 1 base; unmatched junction nucleotides: 1. Each CDR3 protein is one row after TCRdb ran MiXCR on the 5' RACE reads. The table shows nearly 250,000 distinct CDR3 sequences, with 7% occurring only once. Separately, the same data were catalogued under a study of yellow fever vaccine responses in identical twins.

The chain has TRBV12-3 or TRBV12-4 and TRBJ1-5, with TRBD1 matching 8 bases. The sequence came from a woman younger than 30 in good health. The specimen sequenced was memory (CD45RO+) T cells sorted from blood. The CDR3 DNA reads as TGTGCCAGCAGTTTAACAGGGGGGAGCAATCAGCCCCAGCATTTT. Amino acids: CASSLTGGSNQPQHF.